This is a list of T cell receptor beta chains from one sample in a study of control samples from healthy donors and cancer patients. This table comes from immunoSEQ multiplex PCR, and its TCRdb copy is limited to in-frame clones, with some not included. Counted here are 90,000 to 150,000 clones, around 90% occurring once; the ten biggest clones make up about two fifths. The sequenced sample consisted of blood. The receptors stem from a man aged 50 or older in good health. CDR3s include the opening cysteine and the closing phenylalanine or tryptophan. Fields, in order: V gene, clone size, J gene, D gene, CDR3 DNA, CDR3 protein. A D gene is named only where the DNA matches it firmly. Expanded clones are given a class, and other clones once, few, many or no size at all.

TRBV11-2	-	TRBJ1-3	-	TGTGCCAGCAGCTTAGATCTCCGGAACACCATATATTTT	CASSLDLRNTIYF
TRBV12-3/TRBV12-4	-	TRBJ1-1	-	TGTGCCAGCCGATACGGGACTGAAGCTTTCTTT	CASRYGTEAFF
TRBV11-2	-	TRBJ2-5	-	TGTGCCAGCAGCTTTAAGGGCTATGAGACCCAGTACTTC	CASSFKGYETQYF
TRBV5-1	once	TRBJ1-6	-	TGCGCCAGCAGCTCCACAGGGCTTAATTCACCCCTCCACTTT	CASSSTGLNSPLHF
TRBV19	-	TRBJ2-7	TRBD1	TGTGCCAGTAGTCCCCTGGCAGGGGGTTACTACGAGCAGTACTTC	CASSPLAGGYYEQYF
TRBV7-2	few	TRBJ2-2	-	TGTGCCAGCAGCTTAGAGGGGGGTTACACCGGGGAGCTGTTTTTT	CASSLEGGYTGELFF
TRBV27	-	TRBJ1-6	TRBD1	TGTGCCAGCAGTTTGGACAGGGGAGGTTCACCCCTCCACTTT	CASSLDRGGSPLHF
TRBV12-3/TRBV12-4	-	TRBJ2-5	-	TGTGCCAGCAGTTTAAGGGTTAGAGAGACCCAGTACTTC	CASSLRVRETQYF
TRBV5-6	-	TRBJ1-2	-	TGTGCCAGCAGCTTGGTAGGGACTAACTATGGCTACACCTTC	CASSLVGTNYGYTF
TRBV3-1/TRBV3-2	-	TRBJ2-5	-	TGTGCCAGTCAGGACCCCTGGGGGACCCAGTACTTC	CASQDPWGTQYF
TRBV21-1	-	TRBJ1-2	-	TGTGCCAGCAGCAAAGGGTCTAACACCTGCTTCTATGGCTACACCTTC	CASSKGSNTCFYGYTF
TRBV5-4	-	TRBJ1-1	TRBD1	TGTGCCAGCAGCCTAAGGGACAGGGGAAAAGCTTTCTTT	CASSLRDRGKAFF
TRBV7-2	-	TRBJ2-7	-	TGTGCCAGCAGCTTACCCCCAGTCAAAGGGGTCTACGAGCAGTACTTC	CASSLPPVKGVYEQYF
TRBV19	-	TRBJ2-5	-	TGTGCCAGTAGTACCGCGGGGGAGACCCAGTACTTC	CASSTAGETQYF
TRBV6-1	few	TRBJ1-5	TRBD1	TGTGCCAGCAGTGACGGGACAGGGGCGGGATATGGCAATCAGCCCCAGCATTTT	CASSDGTGAGYGNQPQHF
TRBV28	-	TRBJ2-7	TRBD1	TGTGCCAGCAGTTTATATGGGTGGGGGGACAGGGGGCCCTACGAGCAGTACTTC	CASSLYGWGDRGPYEQYF
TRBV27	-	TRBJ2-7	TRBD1	TGTGCCAGCAGTTTATTCGGGACAGGGCCATACGAGCAGTACTTC	CASSLFGTGPYEQYF
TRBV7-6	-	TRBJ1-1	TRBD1	TGTGCCAGCAGCCGAACAGGGGCCCAGAACACTGAAGCTTTCTTT	CASSRTGAQNTEAFF
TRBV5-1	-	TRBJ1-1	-	TGCGCCAGCAGCTTGGATAACAGCTTGAACACTGAAGCTTTCTTT	CASSLDNSLNTEAFF
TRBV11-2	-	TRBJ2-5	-	TGTGCCAGCAGCTTAGGGGGAAAGACCCAGTACTTC	CASSLGGKTQYF
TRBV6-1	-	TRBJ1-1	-	TGTGCCAGCAGTGAACTTGGGAACACTGAAGCTTTCTTT	CASSELGNTEAFF
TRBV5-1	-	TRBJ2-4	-	TGCGCCAGCAGCTTGGGTGGGGCGGATGGCAAAAACATTCAGTACTTC	CASSLGGADGKNIQYF
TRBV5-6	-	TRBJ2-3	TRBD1	TGTGCCAGCAGCTTTCCGGGACAGGGGATTTCAGATACGCAGTATTTT	CASSFPGQGISDTQYF
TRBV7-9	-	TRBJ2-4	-	TGTGCCAGCAGCGCGCAGGGAGACAAAAACATTCAGTACTTC	CASSAQGDKNIQYF